These 3 T cell receptor beta chains share one sample of origin, sequenced in a study of T cells in Graves' hyperthyroidism and ophthalmopathy. RNA transcripts were the template for amplifying TCR beta CDR3 regions. An initial round of RT-PCR targeting the TCR CDR3 relied on the HTBI primer set. MiXCR, run by TCRdb on the multiplex PCR reads, gives a single entry per CDR3 protein. The table records about 400,000 distinct CDR3 sequences, more than 15% of them present only once. Sequenced sample: blood. All receptors derive from a woman aged 18-30 years with Graves' hyperthyroidism.

This clonotype was seen many times. The rearrangement uses TRBV5-8 and TRBJ2-6; 8 bases match TRBD1. With V trimmed by 5 bases and J by 4 bases, 11 bases remained unmatched. From germline, CDR1 is SGHTS and CDR2 YDEGEE. The CDR3 is 17 residues long. The CDR3 region has the DNA TGTGCCAGCAGGAAGAGGACAGGGATCTCAGGGGCCAACGTCCTGACTTTC. Translated, it gives CASRKRTGISGANVLTF.

This clonotype was seen many times. The rearrangement uses TRBV6-4 and TRBJ2-3; 8 bases map to TRBD1. Germline V CDR1 and CDR2: MRHNA, SNTAGT. V was clipped by 0 bases and J by 4 bases; unmatched bases: 0. CDR3 length equals 14 residues. DNA of the CDR3: TGTGCCAGCAGTGACTCACAGGGGGCAGATACGCAGTATTTT. Its protein product is CASSDSQGADTQYF.

This clonotype was detected many times. V is TRBV27 and J is TRBJ2-7, with D maybe TRBD2 (6 bases). The CDR3 is made up of 16 amino acids. Trimming left V 5 bases short and J 2 bases short, with 19 bases between. Germline V gene lookup returns CDR1 MNHEY and CDR2 SMNVEV (reference sequence). CDR3 sequence (DNA): TGTGCCAGCAGTCTTTCCCTCGGGACTCACACCTACGAGCAGTACTTC. This codes for CASSLSLGTHTYEQYF.